These 14 T cell receptor beta chains were all obtained from the same sample, sequenced in a study of T cells in Graves' hyperthyroidism and ophthalmopathy. Amplification yielded TCR beta CDR3 regions, with RNA transcripts as the source. The TCR CDR3 first-round RT-PCR relied on the HTBI primer set. TCRdb reprocessed the multiplex PCR reads via MiXCR and lists one record per CDR3 protein. The data hold about 160,000 distinct CDR3 sequences, with just under 9.5% observed a single time. Sequenced input: blood. These receptors all stem from a woman aged 18-29 years with Graves' hyperthyroidism that later progressed to Graves' ophthalmopathy.

This clonotype has at least ten counts. This chain uses TRBV20-1 with TRBJ2-3, with 8 bases fitting TRBD2. Germline CDR1 is DFQATT and CDR2 is SNEGSKA (reference sequence). With 3 bases clipped from V and 1 base from J, the junction kept 6 bases outside the gene matches. The CDR3 is made up of 15 amino acids. CDR3 in DNA: TGCAGTGCTAGCCAGACTAGCGACGGCACAGATACGCAGTATTTT. Translating it yields CSASQTSDGTDTQYF.

The rearrangement uses TRBV19 and TRBJ2-2; D unclear. This CDR3 spans 13 amino acids. Germline values: CDR1 LNHDA, CDR2 SQIVND (reference sequence). Trimming stripped 8 bases from V and 1 base from J, with 8 bases between. CDR3: CASRSGNTGELFF. The CDR3 region has the DNA TGTGCCAGTCGTTCTGGGAACACCGGGGAGCTGTTTTTT.

The table lists this clonotype with a few counts. The chain combines TRBV20-1 with TRBJ1-3; D not certain. The CDR3 totals 16 residues. Germline lookup yields CDR1 DFQATT and CDR2 SNEGSKA (reference sequence). Trimming cost V 5 bases and J 0 bases, with 17 bases left between them. The CDR3 spells CSARHTGSPSGNTIYF. Written as DNA, the CDR3 is TGCAGTGCTCGACATACCGGTTCTCCCTCTGGAAACACCATATATTTT.

This clonotype was observed many times. The J gene is TRBJ2-7, the V gene TRBV2; D might be TRBD2 (7 bases). Trimming removed 11 bases from V and 3 bases from J, with 17 bases in between. This CDR3 comprises 13 residues. Germline V gene lookup returns CDR1 SNHLY and CDR2 FYNNEI. The CDR3 loop reads CAGSGGPVYEQYF. The DNA for the CDR3 is TGTGCCGGGTCGGGGGGCCCAGTCTACGAGCAGTACTTC.

This clonotype showed up many times. The chain is built from TRBV12-3 or TRBV12-4 and TRBJ1-2; D call uncertain. CDR3 length: 14 residues. The V end was cut by 3 bases, the J end by 5 bases, with 13 bases between. The CDR3: CASSFKWEGYGYTF. The CDR3, as DNA: TGTGCCAGCAGTTTTAAGTGGGAAGGGTATGGCTACACCTTC.

In its sample, this clonotype was seen many times. CDR3 bases: TGCAGTGCTTCGCCAGGGTCCCTCGACTATGGCTACACCTTC. Protein sequence: CSASPGSLDYGYTF. The rearrangement links TRBV20-1 to TRBJ1-2; TRBD1 is a possible D gene (5 bases). Germline-derived CDR1 and CDR2 are DFQATT and SNEGSKA (reference sequence). The CDR3 runs 14 residues. Deletions cut 5 bases from V and 3 bases from J, with 16 bases between.

The sample holds many counts of this clonotype. The V gene is TRBV7-9, the J gene TRBJ2-3; 9 bases are a match to TRBD1. Germline V gene sequence: CDR1 SEHNR, CDR2 FQNEAQ (reference sequence). J was trimmed by 5 bases and V by 8 bases; bases with no gene match: 8. This CDR3 has 14 residues. CDR3 region: CASHRGRSGDTQYF. CDR3 coding DNA: TGTGCCAGCCACAGGGGGCGGTCAGGAGATACGCAGTATTTT.

This clonotype appeared many times. This rearrangement joins TRBV5-1 to TRBJ2-3; D ambiguous. The CDR3 extends over 14 amino acids. Germline CDR1 SGHRS, CDR2 YFSETQ. V gave up 0 bases and J gave up 2 bases, with 7 bases separating them. CDR3 protein: CASSLEFSTDTQYF. CDR3 nucleotides: TGCGCCAGCAGCTTGGAATTCTCCACAGATACGCAGTATTTT.

J is TRBJ2-1 and V is TRBV4-1; no firm D call. CDR1 and CDR2 (germline): MGHRA, YSYEKL. Between the trimmed V and J ends, which lost 6 bases and 9 bases, there was a span of 15 bases. The CDR3 spans 13 residues. This CDR3 reads CASSLVLAGEQFF. The CDR3 DNA reads as TGCGCCAGCAGTCTCGTTTTAGCTGGTGAGCAGTTCTTC.

In its sample, this clonotype was seen many times. The chain combines TRBV28 with TRBJ1-2; D remains ambiguous. The CDR3 extends over 14 amino acids. Trimming left V 7 bases short and J 2 bases short, with 14 bases between. Germline values: CDR1 MDHEN, CDR2 SYDVKM. DNA for the CDR3: TGTGCCAGCAAACGCTCGGGGATCAACTATGGCTACACCTTC. Residues: CASKRSGINYGYTF.

Ten or more counts support this clonotype. This chain joins TRBV28 and TRBJ2-1; 10 bases agree with TRBD2. The V gene's germline CDR1 is MDHEN and CDR2 SYDVKM. The CDR3 totals 16 residues. The V and J ends lost 6 bases and 10 bases, in that order; junction bases with no gene match: 15. For the CDR3, the DNA is TGTGCCAGCAGGCCGCCGGGGGGACTAGCGTTTTGGGAGCAGTTCTTC. Its translation is CASRPPGGLAFWEQFF. The full variable domain, in which reference TRBV28 and TRBJ2-1 provide the parts outside the CDR3, is DVKVTQSSRYLVKRTGEKVFLECVQDMDHENMFWYRQDPGLGLRLIYFSYDVKMKEKGDIPEGYSVSREKKERFSLILESASTNQTSMYLCASRPPGGLAFWEQFFGPGTRLTVL.

This chain joins TRBV10-1 and TRBJ2-7, with 13 positions matching TRBD2. This CDR3 contains 16 residues. The germline gives CDR1 WNHNN, CDR2 SYGVQD (reference sequence). V dropped 2 bases and J dropped 4; count of bases not matched to a gene: 5. The CDR3 spells CASSETSGRAAYEQYF. CDR3 nucleotides: TGCGCCAGCAGTGAGACTAGCGGGAGGGCCGCGTACGAGCAGTACTTC.

This clonotype occurred many times. This chain joins TRBV18 and TRBJ1-1; D ambiguous. Per the germline V gene, CDR1 is KGHSH and CDR2 is LQKENI. V was trimmed by 2 bases and J by 1 base, leaving 14 bases between them. The CDR3 is 16 amino acids. The CDR3 DNA follows: TGTGCCAGCTCACCAGTTGGAGGGATGGCGAACACTGAAGCTTTCTTT. It yields the protein CASSPVGGMANTEAFF.

There are many counts of this clonotype. The chain links TRBV27 to TRBJ2-2; tentative D call: TRBD1 (5 bases). CDR1 is MNHEY and CDR2 is SMNVEV in the germline V gene (reference sequence). V was clipped by 5 bases and J by 6 bases, with 10 bases between them. The CDR3 length is 13 residues. CDR3 amino acids: CASSVAGPGELFF. CDR3 sequence (DNA): TGTGCCAGCAGTGTTGCAGGGCCCGGGGAGCTGTTTTTT.